The clone carrying this TCR beta chain has just a few counts. What it recognizes is unknown. This entry comes from a study of T cells in Graves' hyperthyroidism and ophthalmopathy. Study observations and caveats: From stable hyperthyroidism, ophthalmopathy was separated by a 13 V-J model.

Exclusions: uncontrolled infection, other autoimmune disease, pregnancy, lactation. The PBMCs were taken from approximately 11 ml of fresh peripheral blood. Regions amplified from RNA transcripts were the TCR beta CDR3 regions. The study used the HTBI primer set for a first-round RT-PCR of the TCR CDR3. MiXCR was run by TCRdb on the multiplex PCR reads, yielding one entry per CDR3 protein. This table holds about half a million distinct CDR3 sequences, 20% found once. With 5 bases removed from V and 6 bases from J, the gap between germline ends came to 16 bases. This CDR3 comprises 14 residues. Germline assignment: CDR1 LGHDT and CDR2 YNNKEL (reference sequence).

The TCR comes from a man younger than 30 with Graves' hyperthyroidism. The chain joins TRBV3-1 to TRBJ2-5; D might be TRBD2 (6 bases). Specimen: blood. CDR3 coding DNA: TGTGCCAGCAGCTCAGAGGGCGGGGAAAAGACCCAGTACTTC. Its protein product is CASSSEGGEKTQYF.